This is a list of T cell receptor beta chains from one sample in a study of T cells after posttransplantation cyclophosphamide. Sequenced by immunoSEQ multiplex PCR; TCRdb stores in-frame clones only, minus some. This table holds tens of thousands of clones, 86% found once. Sequenced input: PBMCs. Source of these receptors: a man younger than 40 with a blood cancer, CMV-positive, and with a related stem cell donor. Both conserved end residues are part of each CDR3. The order of the fields is clone size, D gene, V gene, J gene, CDR3 DNA, CDR3 protein. A D gene is named only where the DNA matches it firmly. Size is omitted from some rows. Given values are once, few, many or a class for expanded clones.

.	TRBD2	TRBV5-6	TRBJ2-1	TGTGCCAGCAGCTTGGCCGTGACTAGCCGCTACAATGAGCAGTTCTTC	CASSLAVTSRYNEQFF
.	TRBD1	TRBV7-8	TRBJ1-5	TGTGCCAGCAGCTTAGGGGCGGACAGGCTATATCAGCCCCAGCATTTT	CASSLGADRLYQPQHF
.	.	TRBV5-6	TRBJ2-3	TGTGCCAGCAGCTTGGTCGGGACATTTACCTCCACAGATACGCAGTATTTT	CASSLVGTFTSTDTQYF
few	TRBD2	TRBV30	TRBJ2-3	TGTGCCTGGATGGCGGGAGGGCCTACAGATACGCAGTATTTT	CAWMAGGPTDTQYF
.	.	TRBV14	TRBJ1-2	TGTGCCAGCAGCCAAGCGCTATTCTATGGCTACACCTTC	CASSQALFYGYTF
.	TRBD1	TRBV28	TRBJ1-2	TGTGCCAGCAGTAAAAAAACAGGGGCGAACTATGGCTACACCTTC	CASSKKTGANYGYTF
.	TRBD1	TRBV9	TRBJ1-2	TGTGCCAGCAGCGTCGGGACAGCCTATGGCTACACCTTC	CASSVGTAYGYTF
.	.	TRBV30	TRBJ1-1	TGTGCCTTAAATGGGGGCTTGAACACTGAAGCTTTCTTT	CALNGGLNTEAFF
.	.	TRBV15	TRBJ1-1	TGTGCCACCAGCAGATCGCCAGGCGCCACTGAAGCTTTCTTT	CATSRSPGATEAFF
.	.	TRBV28	TRBJ1-2	TGTGCCAGCAGTCCCCCGCAGTCCAGTGGCTACACCTTC	CASSPPQSSGYTF
.	.	TRBV11-2	TRBJ2-7	TGTGCCAGCAGCTTGGAGGGGTACGAGCAGTACTTC	CASSLEGYEQYF
.	TRBD1	TRBV4-1	TRBJ1-5	TGCGCCAGCAGCCAAGGCTCAGGGGGCCAGCCCCAGCATTTT	CASSQGSGGQPQHF
.	TRBD1	TRBV29-1	TRBJ2-3	TGCAGCGTGGGGACAGGGGCAGATACGCAGTATTTT	CSVGTGADTQYF
.	.	TRBV7-3	TRBJ1-2	TGTGCCAGCAGCTTAGGGACAACCCTGAGTGGCTACACCTTC	CASSLGTTLSGYTF
.	TRBD1	TRBV7-7	TRBJ2-7	TGTGCCAGCAGCTTAGAGACAGGGGGCGAGCAGTACTTC	CASSLETGGEQYF
.	TRBD1	TRBV9	TRBJ2-3	TGTGCCAGCAGCGCCGACAGGGCGGGCACAGATACGCAGTATTTT	CASSADRAGTDTQYF
.	TRBD2	TRBV28	TRBJ2-5	TGTGCCAGCAGTTTTAAACGGACTAGCGGTAGGAAAGAGACCCAGTACTTC	CASSFKRTSGRKETQYF
few	.	TRBV6-1	TRBJ2-7	TGTGCCAGCAGTTCCCTGCTGTTAGCTCGGGGGCAGTACTTC	CASSSLLLARGQYF
.	.	TRBV19	TRBJ2-7	TGTGCCAGTAGCGCAGGGGCTTGGGAGCAGTACTTC	CASSAGAWEQYF
.	TRBD1	TRBV11-2	TRBJ1-1	TGTGCCAGCAGCCGACGACAGGGGTGGACTGAAGCTTTCTTT	CASSRRQGWTEAFF
.	.	TRBV11-2	TRBJ2-7	TGTGCCAGCAGCCCGGGGGAGTACGTGAGTACGCAGCAGTACTTC	CASSPGEYVSTQQYF
.	TRBD2	TRBV5-6	TRBJ2-7	TGTGCCAGCAGCCTCACTAGCGGTTACTACGAGCAGTACTTC	CASSLTSGYYEQYF
.	TRBD2	TRBV4-1	TRBJ2-7	TGCGCCAGCAGCCTCCAATTAGCGGGACTCTACGAGCAGTACTTC	CASSLQLAGLYEQYF
.	.	TRBV7-8	TRBJ2-7	TGTGCCAGCGAGACAGTCGGGGAGCAGTACTTC	CASETVGEQYF
.	.	TRBV19	TRBJ1-5	TGTGCCAGTAGTATCTCTATTAACAGAGTCAATCAGCCCCAGCATTTT	CASSISINRVNQPQHF
.	.	TRBV30	TRBJ2-1	TGTGCCTGGAGGACTTTGGGTAATGAGCAGTTCTTC	CAWRTLGNEQFF
.	TRBD2	TRBV7-3	TRBJ2-7	TGTGCCAGCAGCTTAGAGGGAGGGGTCTACGAGCAGTACTTC	CASSLEGGVYEQYF
.	.	TRBV7-3	TRBJ2-2	TGTGCCAGCAGCTTAAGAACGTCGGGGAACACCGGGGAGCTGTTTTTT	CASSLRTSGNTGELFF
.	.	TRBV7-2	TRBJ1-1	TGTGCCAGCAGCGTGAATTGGGGGCGGACTGAAGCTTTCTTT	CASSVNWGRTEAFF
.	TRBD2	TRBV2	TRBJ2-7	TGTGCCAGCAGTGGGACGGGGAGGGGTGCCTACGAGCAGTACTTC	CASSGTGRGAYEQYF
once	TRBD1	TRBV5-1	TRBJ1-2	TGCGCCAGCAGCTTGGCTCCAGACAGGGCCGACTATGGCTACACCTTC	CASSLAPDRADYGYTF
few	.	TRBV5-1	TRBJ1-1	TGCGCCAGCAGTTTGGGACACCCGAACACTGAAGCTTTCTTT	CASSLGHPNTEAFF
.	TRBD2	TRBV5-1	TRBJ2-7	TGCGCCAGCAGCTTATGGGCGGGAGCTAACGAGCAGTACTTC	CASSLWAGANEQYF
.	.	TRBV4-1	TRBJ2-7	TGCGCCAGCAGCCGAGTGGGACATATTGATACCCACGAGCAGTACTTC	CASSRVGHIDTHEQYF
.	TRBD1	TRBV28	TRBJ1-5	TGTGCCAGCACCGTAGGGGGCCCCAGCAATCAGCCCCAGCATTTT	CASTVGGPSNQPQHF
.	TRBD2	TRBV27	TRBJ2-1	TGTGCCAGCAGTTTACCCCAGCGGGAGGGATACAATGAGCAGTTCTTC	CASSLPQREGYNEQFF
.	TRBD2	TRBV5-1	TRBJ2-2	TGCGCCAGCAGCCTGGAACACGGGACTAGCGGGAACACCGGGGAGCTGTTTTTT	CASSLEHGTSGNTGELFF
.	.	TRBV28	TRBJ1-2	TGTGCCAGCCGGTATCCAGGACTGGGAGGGTATGGCTACACCTTC	CASRYPGLGGYGYTF
once	.	TRBV9	TRBJ2-4	TGTGCCAGCAGCGTAGACGGGAAAGTAACCATTCAGTACTTC	CASSVDGKVTIQYF
.	TRBD1	TRBV4-3	TRBJ2-3	TGCGCCAGCAGCCGACGGACAGGGAACACAGATACGCAGTATTTT	CASSRRTGNTDTQYF
.	TRBD2	TRBV2	TRBJ2-7	TGTGCCAGCAGTGGTCCGGGGGGTAACTACGAGCAGTACTTC	CASSGPGGNYEQYF